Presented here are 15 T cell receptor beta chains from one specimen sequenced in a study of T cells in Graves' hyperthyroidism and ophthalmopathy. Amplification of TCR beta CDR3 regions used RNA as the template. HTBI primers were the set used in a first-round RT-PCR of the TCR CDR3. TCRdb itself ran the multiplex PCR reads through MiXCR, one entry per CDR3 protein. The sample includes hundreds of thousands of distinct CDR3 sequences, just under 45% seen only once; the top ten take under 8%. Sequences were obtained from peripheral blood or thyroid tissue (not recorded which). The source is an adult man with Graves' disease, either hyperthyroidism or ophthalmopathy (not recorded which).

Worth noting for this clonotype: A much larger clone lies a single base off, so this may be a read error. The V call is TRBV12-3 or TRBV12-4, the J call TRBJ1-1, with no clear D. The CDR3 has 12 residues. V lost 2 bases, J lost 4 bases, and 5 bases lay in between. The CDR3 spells CASSLQSTEAFF. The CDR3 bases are TGTGCCAGCAGTTTACAAAGCACTGAAGCTTTCTTT.

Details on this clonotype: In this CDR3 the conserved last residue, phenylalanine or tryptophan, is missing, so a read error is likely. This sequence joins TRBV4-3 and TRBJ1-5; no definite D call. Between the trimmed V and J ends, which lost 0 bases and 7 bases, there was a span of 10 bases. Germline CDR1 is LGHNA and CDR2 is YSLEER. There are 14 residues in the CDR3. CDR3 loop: CASSQDLLPQPQHS. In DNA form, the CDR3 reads TGCGCCAGCAGCCAAGACTTGTTACCACAGCCCCAGCATTCT.

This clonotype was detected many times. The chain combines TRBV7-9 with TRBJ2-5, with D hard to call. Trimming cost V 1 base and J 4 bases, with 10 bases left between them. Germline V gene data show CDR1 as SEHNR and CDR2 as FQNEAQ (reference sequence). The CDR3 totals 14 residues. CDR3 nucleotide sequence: TGTGCCAGCAGCTTAGGCCCTTCGCGAGAGACCCAGTACTTC. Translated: CASSLGPSRETQYF.

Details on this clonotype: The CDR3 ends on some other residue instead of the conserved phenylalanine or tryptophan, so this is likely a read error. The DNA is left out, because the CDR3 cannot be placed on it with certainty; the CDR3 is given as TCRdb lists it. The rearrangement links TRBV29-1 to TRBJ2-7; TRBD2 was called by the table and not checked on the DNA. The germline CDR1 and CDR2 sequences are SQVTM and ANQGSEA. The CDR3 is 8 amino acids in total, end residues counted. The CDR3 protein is CSVDELAG.

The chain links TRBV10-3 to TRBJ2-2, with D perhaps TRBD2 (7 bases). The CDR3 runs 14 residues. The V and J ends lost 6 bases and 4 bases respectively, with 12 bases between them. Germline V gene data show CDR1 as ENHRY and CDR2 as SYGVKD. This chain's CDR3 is CAIRGGGGTGELFF. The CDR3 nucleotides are TGTGCCATCAGGGGAGGGGGTGGCACCGGGGAGCTGTTTTTT.

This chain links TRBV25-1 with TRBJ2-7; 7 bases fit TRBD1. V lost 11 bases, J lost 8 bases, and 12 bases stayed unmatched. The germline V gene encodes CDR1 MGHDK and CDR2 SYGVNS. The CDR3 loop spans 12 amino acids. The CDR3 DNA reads TGTGCCTCCAAGGGGACAGCGGTAAAGCAGTACTTC. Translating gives CASKGTAVKQYF.

The CDR3 spells CASSERGLDEQYF. The CDR3, as DNA: TGTGCCAGCAGTGAAAGGGGGCTCGACGAGCAGTACTTC. This chain links TRBV6-5 with TRBJ2-7; 7 bases line up with TRBD1. The CDR3 contains 13 residues. Per the germline V gene, CDR1 is MNHEY and CDR2 is SVGAGI. V gave up 5 bases and J gave up 5 bases; unmatched junction bases: 6.

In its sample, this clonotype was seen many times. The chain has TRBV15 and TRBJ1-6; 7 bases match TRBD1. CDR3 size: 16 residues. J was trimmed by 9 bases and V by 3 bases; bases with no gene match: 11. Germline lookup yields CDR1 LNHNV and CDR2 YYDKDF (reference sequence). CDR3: CATSREWTGGASPLHF. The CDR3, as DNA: TGTGCCACCAGCAGGGAATGGACAGGAGGGGCTTCACCCCTCCACTTT.

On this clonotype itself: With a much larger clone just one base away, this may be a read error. CDR3 sequence: CASSQGGSTGGNSPLHF. DNA of the CDR3: TGCGCCAGCAGCCAAGGAGGGTCAACAGGGGGGAATTCACCCCTCCACTTT. The gene calls are TRBV5-1 and TRBJ1-6; the match to TRBD1 covers 8 bases. Germline CDR1 is SGHRS and CDR2 is YFSETQ. This CDR3 comprises 17 residues. Trimming at V came to 4 bases and at J to 7 bases, leaving 13 bases not matched to a gene.

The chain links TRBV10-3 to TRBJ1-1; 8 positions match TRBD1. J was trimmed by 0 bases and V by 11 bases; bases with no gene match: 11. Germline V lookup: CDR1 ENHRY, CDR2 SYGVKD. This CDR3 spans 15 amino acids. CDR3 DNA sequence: TGTGCCGCTCAGGGGGCGGACGGAATGAACACTGAAGCTTTCTTT. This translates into CAAQGADGMNTEAFF.

The CDR3 region is CATSSRGAGVETQYF. DNA of the CDR3: TGTGCCACCAGCAGTCGGGGCGCCGGTGTAGAGACCCAGTACTTC. The chain joins TRBV15 to TRBJ2-5, with D perhaps given as TRBD1 or TRBD2 (5 bases each). The V end was cut by 3 bases, the J end by 4 bases, with 15 bases between. CDR3 length: 15 residues. Germline V CDR1 and CDR2: LNHNV, YYDKDF (reference sequence).

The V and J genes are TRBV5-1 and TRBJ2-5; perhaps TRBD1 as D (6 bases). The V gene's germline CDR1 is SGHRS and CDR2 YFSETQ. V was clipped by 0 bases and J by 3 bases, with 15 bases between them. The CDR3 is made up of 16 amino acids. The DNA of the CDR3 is TGCGCCAGCAGCTTGGGATGGACAGCCGAAAAAGAGACCCAGTACTTC. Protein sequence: CASSLGWTAEKETQYF. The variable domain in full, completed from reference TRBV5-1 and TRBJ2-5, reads KAGVTQTPRYLIKTRGQQVTLSCSPISGHRSVSWYQQTPGQGLQFLFEYFSETQRNKGNFPGRFSGRQFSNSRSEMNVSTLELGDSALYLCASSLGWTAEKETQYFGPGTRLLVL.

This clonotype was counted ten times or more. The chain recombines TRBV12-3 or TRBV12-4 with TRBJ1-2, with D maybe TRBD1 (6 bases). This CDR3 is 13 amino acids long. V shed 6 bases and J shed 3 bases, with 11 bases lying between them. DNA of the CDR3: TGTGCCAGCAGCTTGTCAGGGGACTATGGCTACACCTTC. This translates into CASSLSGDYGYTF.

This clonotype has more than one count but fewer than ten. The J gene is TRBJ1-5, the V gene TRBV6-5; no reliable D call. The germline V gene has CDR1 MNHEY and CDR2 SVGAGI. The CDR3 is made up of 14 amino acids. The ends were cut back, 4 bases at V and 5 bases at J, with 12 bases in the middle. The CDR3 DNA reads TGTGCCAGCAGTTTTGGGAGCAGAGATCAGCCCCAGCATTTT. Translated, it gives CASSFGSRDQPQHF.

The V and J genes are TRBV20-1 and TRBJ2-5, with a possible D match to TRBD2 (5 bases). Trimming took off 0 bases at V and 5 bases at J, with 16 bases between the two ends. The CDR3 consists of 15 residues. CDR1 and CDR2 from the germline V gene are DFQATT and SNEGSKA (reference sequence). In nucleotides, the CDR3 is TGCAGTGCTAGAGAACCGGGAATGGATTCGGAGACCCAGTACTTC. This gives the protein CSAREPGMDSETQYF.